This entry is about one TCR beta chain. This specimen comes from a study of T cell changes during pregnancy in multiple sclerosis. V trimming: 5 bases; J trimming: 7 bases; junction bases outside the gene matches: 8. CDR1 is MDHEN, CDR2 SYDVKM, per germline. The CDR3 is made up of 15 amino acids. Data came from immunoSEQ multiplex PCR; TCRdb stores just in-frame clones and leaves some out. Altogether roughly 59,000 clones are present, about 90% being singletons, with the ten largest covering 1.3% to 1.5%. The sample in question was peripheral blood, obtained in the third trimester of pregnancy. The chain is built from TRBV28 and TRBJ2-3; 11 bases map to TRBD1. This clonotype was obtained from a female donor in good health, enrolled as a control in a pregnancy study. The CDR3 spells CASSAPGQGGNTQYF. The CDR3 DNA reads TGTGCCAGCAGTGCGCCGGGACAGGGGGGAAATACGCAGTATTTT. The variable domain in full, completed from reference TRBV28 and TRBJ2-3, reads DVKVTQSSRYLVKRTGEKVFLECVQDMDHENMFWYRQDPGLGLRLIYFSYDVKMKEKGDIPEGYSVSREKKERFSLILESASTNQTSMYLCASSAPGQGGNTQYFGPGTRLTVL.